One sample yielded the 32 T cell receptor beta chains listed below, sequenced in a study of cytomegalovirus exposure and HLA in healthy donors. This PCR relied on a set of 60 Vbeta primers and 13 Jbeta primers. Sequencing was performed with immunoSEQ multiplex PCR; in TCRdb, only in-frame clones are kept and a portion is missing. The table lists 50,000 or so clones, approximately 71% of them singletons. Sequencing was done on a sample of PBMCs. The receptors here all came from a man aged 35-49 years in good health and CMV-seropositive.

The rearrangement uses TRBV7-8 and TRBJ1-4; D not resolved. The CDR3 covers 12 residues. Germline assignment: CDR1 SGHVS and CDR2 FQNEAQ. The germline V and J ends were trimmed by 1 base and 7 bases, with 4 bases remaining between them. This CDR3 reads CASSLVAEKLFF. CDR3 sequence (DNA): TGTGCCAGCAGCTTAGTAGCTGAAAAACTGTTTTTT. Full variable domain (missing parts from reference TRBV7-8 and TRBJ1-4): GAGVSQSPRYKVAKRGQDVALRCDPISGHVSLFWYQQALGQGPEFLTYFQNEAQLDKSGLPSDRFFAERPEGSVSTLKIQRTQQEDSAVYLCASSLVAEKLFFGSGTQLSVL.

The DNA of the CDR3 is TGTGCCAGCAGTGAAAGGCACAGGAACACTGAAGCTTTCTTT. Protein sequence: CASSERHRNTEAFF. The J gene is TRBJ1-1, the V gene TRBV6-1; the D is unclear. CDR1 is MNHNS and CDR2 is SASEGT in the germline V gene. The CDR3 consists of 14 residues. The V gene lost 2 bases and the J gene lost 1 base, with 8 bases spanning the gap.

DNA for the CDR3: TGTGCCAGCAGCCGGGACAATTCCTACGAGCAGTACTTC. Translating it yields CASSRDNSYEQYF. J is TRBJ2-7 and V is TRBV7-2; TRBD1 might be the D (6 bases). This CDR3 is 13 amino acids long. Germline CDR1 reads SGHTA; CDR2 reads FQGNSA. V gave up 5 bases and J gave up 1 base, with 9 bases separating them.

By frequency in the sample, this clone is medium-sized. The chain employs TRBV9 and TRBJ1-2; D gene unclear. The CDR3 covers 13 residues. Deletions cut 0 bases from V and 8 bases from J, with 11 bases between. CDR1 is SGDLS and CDR2 is YYNGEE in the germline V gene. This chain's CDR3 is CASSVGAGIGYTF. Here the CDR3 DNA reads TGTGCCAGCAGCGTAGGCGCGGGGATCGGCTACACCTTC. The full variable domain, rest sourced from reference TRBV9 and TRBJ1-2, is DSGVTQTPKHLITATGQRVTLRCSPRSGDLSVYWYQQSLDQGLQFLIQYYNGEERAKGNILERFSAQQFPDLHSELNLSSLELGDSALYFCASSVGAGIGYTFGSGTRLTVV.

The chain couples TRBV7-2 to TRBJ2-7; D possibly corresponds to TRBD1 (6 bases). This CDR3 is 14 amino acids long. Germline-derived CDR1 and CDR2 are SGHTA and FQGNSA. V was cut by 3 bases and J by 2 bases, with 11 bases left in between. The DNA of the CDR3 is TGTGCCAGCAGCTTTGGGACAAGAACCTACGAGCAGTACTTC. Residues: CASSFGTRTYEQYF.

The V call is TRBV5-8, the J call TRBJ1-1; D is possibly TRBD1 (6 bases). Germline-derived CDR1 and CDR2 are SGHTS and YDEGEE. V was cut by 0 bases and J by 7 bases, with 10 bases left in between. The CDR3 is 13 residues long. The CDR3 is CASSLAQGFEAFF. CDR3 nucleotides: TGTGCCAGCAGCTTGGCGCAGGGGTTTGAAGCTTTCTTT.

This clone was recorded at least ten times. The chain links TRBV19 to TRBJ2-2, with D unclear. The CDR3 has 12 residues. CDR1 LNHDA and CDR2 SQIVND come from the germline V gene (reference sequence). V lost 5 bases and J 6 bases, leaving 7 bases between the germline ends. The CDR3, as DNA: TGTGCCAGTAGTTATGGAGCCGGGGAGCTGTTTTTT. Protein: CASSYGAGELFF.

This clone was seen a single time. This CDR3 is CASSSTGEGEQYF. CDR3 coding DNA: TGTGCCAGTAGTTCGACAGGGGAAGGCGAGCAGTACTTC. The V gene is TRBV19, the J gene TRBJ2-7; the match to TRBD1 covers 8 bases. The junction had 6 bases not matched to a gene; V was cut back by 5 bases and J by 6 bases. This CDR3 is built from 13 residues. Germline V gene data show CDR1 as LNHDA and CDR2 as SQIVND (reference sequence).

This clone was counted once. This chain uses TRBV9 with TRBJ2-7; 11 nucleotides agree with TRBD1. This CDR3 spans 15 amino acids. Germline CDR1 reads SGDLS; CDR2 reads YYNGEE. The trim removed 3 bases at V and 4 bases at J, leaving 6 bases unmatched. In nucleotides, the CDR3 is TGTGCCAGCAGCGCCGGACAGGGGGCGCCGTACGAGCAGTACTTC. Protein product: CASSAGQGAPYEQYF.

This rearrangement joins TRBV27 to TRBJ1-2; 10 positions match TRBD1. Germline V gene data show CDR1 as MNHEY and CDR2 as SMNVEV (reference sequence). With 6 bases clipped from V and 2 bases from J, the junction kept 9 bases outside the gene matches. The CDR3 has 16 amino acids. CDR3 protein: CASSRFGQGGNYGYTF. The DNA of the CDR3 is TGTGCCAGCAGCCGTTTCGGACAGGGGGGCAACTATGGCTACACCTTC.

The J gene is TRBJ2-3, the V gene TRBV7-9, with D maybe TRBD2 (6 bases). Germline-derived CDR1 and CDR2 are SEHNR and FQNEAQ (reference sequence). Trimming cost V 5 bases and J 1 base, with 16 bases left between them. The CDR3 runs 16 residues. The CDR3 loop reads CASSPVSPGGTDTQYF. The CDR3, as DNA: TGTGCCAGCAGCCCCGTTTCCCCGGGAGGCACAGATACGCAGTATTTT.

This clone has just a few counts. The rearrangement links TRBV2 to TRBJ2-7, with D possibly being TRBD1 (6 bases). Looked up from germline, CDR1 is SNHLY and CDR2 is FYNNEI. Trimming removed 2 bases from V and 9 bases from J, with 17 bases in between. The CDR3 spans 14 residues. The CDR3 here is CASSEQGTPPGQYF. The CDR3 DNA sequence: TGTGCCAGCAGTGAACAGGGGACCCCCCCTGGGCAGTACTTC.

In the case of this clone: One end of the junction fails to match germline, which may point to a read error. The V gene is TRBV7-3, the J gene TRBJ1-1; 8 nucleotides line up with TRBD1. In germline, CDR1 is SGHTA, CDR2 FQGTGA. The CDR3 runs to 10 residues. The CDR3: CASEGGQGHF. As DNA, the CDR3 is TGTGCCAGCGAGGGTGGACAGGGACACTTT.

The rearrangement joins TRBV5-1 to TRBJ1-3, with D possibly being TRBD1 (6 bases). The CDR3 runs to 15 residues. V was shortened by 0 bases and J by 8 bases, with 15 bases between the two germline ends. Germline V gives CDR1 SGHRS, CDR2 YFSETQ. Here the CDR3 DNA reads TGCGCCAGCAGCTTGGCAGCGGGGGGCGTTGACACCATATATTTT. This gives the protein CASSLAAGGVDTIYF. Filled out from reference TRBV5-1 and TRBJ1-3, the complete variable domain reads KAGVTQTPRYLIKTRGQQVTLSCSPISGHRSVSWYQQTPGQGLQFLFEYFSETQRNKGNFPGRFSGRQFSNSRSEMNVSTLELGDSALYLCASSLAAGGVDTIYFGEGSWLTVV.

J is TRBJ2-3 and V is TRBV19, with D tentatively TRBD1 (5 bases). CDR1 and CDR2 (germline): LNHDA, SQIVND (reference sequence). The length of the CDR3 is 14 residues. V shed 5 bases and J shed 3 bases, with 12 bases lying between them. The CDR3 region has the DNA TGTGCCAGTAGTTGGGGCGCAACTACAGATACGCAGTATTTT. Protein: CASSWGATTDTQYF.

The chain combines TRBV15 with TRBJ2-7; D is perhaps TRBD1 (6 bases). V was clipped by 8 bases and J by 0 bases, with 11 bases between them. The germline V gene encodes CDR1 LNHNV and CDR2 YYDKDF (reference sequence). This CDR3 is built from 13 residues. The CDR3 DNA reads TGTGCCACCCGCCCAGGGGCCTCCTACGAGCAGTACTTC. Residues: CATRPGASYEQYF.

As for this clone: The junction differs from germline at one of its ends, possibly a read error. The chain couples TRBV7-7 to TRBJ2-5, with 11 bases that match TRBD2. The CDR3 is 17 amino acids. The germline V gene has CDR1 SSHAT and CDR2 FNYEAQ (reference sequence). The CDR3 protein is CASSPVAGGLSQETQYF. CDR3 nucleotides: TGTGCTAGCAGCCCCGTAGCGGGGGGGCTCTCCCAAGAGACCCAGTACTTC.

In its sample, this clone was seen once. J is TRBJ1-1 and V is TRBV6-6; D might be TRBD1 (5 bases). Germline values: CDR1 MNHNY, CDR2 SVGAGI (reference sequence). The CDR3 contains 14 residues. The V and J ends lost 3 bases and 4 bases respectively, with 12 bases between them. CDR3 in DNA: TGTGCCAGCAGTTATCAGGGAGGGAGCACTGAAGCTTTCTTT. Translated, it gives CASSYQGGSTEAFF.

CDR3: CSVAETSGGAPDTQYF. The CDR3 nucleotides read TGCAGCGTTGCGGAGACTAGCGGGGGGGCCCCAGATACGCAGTATTTT. The chain couples TRBV29-1 to TRBJ2-3; 14 nucleotides line up with TRBD2. J lost 4 bases, V lost 4 bases, and 7 bases had no gene match. This CDR3 region has 16 residues. Germline CDR1 is SQVTM and CDR2 is ANQGSEA.

This chain uses TRBV25-1 with TRBJ2-3; tentative D call: TRBD2 (5 bases). Germline V gene data show CDR1 as MGHDK and CDR2 as SYGVNS. Trimming stripped 1 base from V and 2 bases from J, with 7 bases between. The CDR3 covers 14 residues. CDR3 amino acids: CASSESDYTDTQYF. The CDR3 region has the DNA TGTGCCAGCAGTGAATCTGACTACACAGATACGCAGTATTTT.

This rearrangement joins TRBV5-1 to TRBJ2-2; weak D call: TRBD1 (6 bases). Germline V gene lookup returns CDR1 SGHRS and CDR2 YFSETQ. CDR3 length: 13 amino acids. Trimming pared 7 bases from V and 7 bases from J, leaving 14 bases between. The CDR3 nucleotides are TGCGCCAGCGGGCAGGGGCAAGGCGGGGAGCTGTTTTTT. Translating it yields CASGQGQGGELFF. The full variable domain, completed using reference TRBV5-1 and TRBJ2-2, is KAGVTQTPRYLIKTRGQQVTLSCSPISGHRSVSWYQQTPGQGLQFLFEYFSETQRNKGNFPGRFSGRQFSNSRSEMNVSTLELGDSALYLCASGQGQGGELFFGEGSRLTVL.

This clone was observed at least ten times. The rearrangement links TRBV4-1 to TRBJ1-4, with D maybe TRBD1 (6 bases). Trimming pared 0 bases from V and 4 bases from J, leaving 15 bases between. The CDR3 length is 17 residues. CDR1 MGHRA and CDR2 YSYEKL come from the germline V gene. Here the CDR3 reads CASSQDFPDRLNEKLFF. CDR3 coding DNA: TGCGCCAGCAGCCAAGATTTCCCGGACAGACTTAATGAAAAACTGTTTTTT.

The J gene is TRBJ1-2, the V gene TRBV5-1; D may be TRBD1 (5 bases). The V end lost 3 bases, the J end lost 5 bases, and 17 bases lay between the germline ends. The CDR3 extends over 15 amino acids. Germline CDR1 and CDR2: SGHRS and YFSETQ. CDR3 sequence reads: CASSSLGPREYGYTF. Here the CDR3 DNA reads TGCGCCAGCAGCTCCCTTGGGCCCAGGGAATATGGCTACACCTTC.

The chain carries TRBV30 and TRBJ1-4, with D tentatively TRBD1 (5 bases). CDR1 is GTSNPN, CDR2 SVGIG, per germline (reference sequence). The length of the CDR3 is 15 residues. V dropped 0 bases and J dropped 8 bases, with 16 bases sitting between them. The CDR3 sequence: CAWSVNQGVREKLFF. The CDR3 DNA is TGTGCCTGGAGTGTAAACCAGGGTGTTAGGGAAAAACTGTTTTTT.

This chain uses TRBV5-1 with TRBJ2-2; 9 bases align to TRBD1. The CDR3 is 15 amino acids. J lost 8 bases, V lost 7 bases, and 12 bases had no gene match. The germline CDR1 and CDR2 sequences are SGHRS and YFSETQ. CDR3 nucleotide sequence: TGCGCCAGCGGTTTATCCGGGACAGGGCAAGGGGAGCTGTTTTTT. Its translation is CASGLSGTGQGELFF.

The genes are TRBV6-1 and TRBJ1-4, with 9 bases aligning to TRBD1. This CDR3 comprises 15 residues. V lost 6 bases to trimming and J lost 8 bases; unmatched junction nucleotides: 10. From germline, CDR1 is MNHNS and CDR2 SASEGT. CDR3 protein: CASSRDRARQEKLFF. CDR3 coding DNA: TGTGCCAGCAGCCGGGACAGGGCCCGACAGGAAAAACTGTTTTTT.

This clone has a handful of counts. CDR3 sequence reads: CASSPAGQVSYEQYF. The CDR3 coding sequence is TGCGCCAGCAGCCCAGCGGGACAAGTCTCCTACGAGCAGTACTTC. The chain employs TRBV5-1 and TRBJ2-7; possibly TRBD2 for D (7 bases). The CDR3 has 15 amino acids. Germline V gene lookup returns CDR1 SGHRS and CDR2 YFSETQ. Trimming took 4 bases from V and 0 from J, leaving 14 bases between them.

J is TRBJ1-5 and V is TRBV28; the D is unclear. Trimming cost V 8 bases and J 5 bases, with 10 bases left between them. The CDR3 is 12 residues long. The germline V gene has CDR1 MDHEN and CDR2 SYDVKM. CDR3 loop: CASAQEDQPQHF. For the CDR3, the DNA is TGTGCCAGCGCTCAGGAGGATCAGCCCCAGCATTTT.

In its sample, this clone was seen a few times. V usage is TRBV5-3 and J usage is TRBJ1-5; D is perhaps TRBD1 (5 bases). TRBV5-3 is sorted into the ORF group, with uncertain function. The germline V and J ends were trimmed by 4 bases and 4 bases, with 21 bases remaining between them. This CDR3 has 17 residues. CDR3 region: CARSHCNRGTPNQPQHF. CDR3 sequence (DNA): TGTGCCAGAAGCCATTGCAACCGAGGGACTCCAAATCAGCCCCAGCATTTT.

This chain uses TRBV7-3 with TRBJ2-3, with TRBD2 matching 9 bases. Germline assignment: CDR1 SGHTA and CDR2 FQGTGA. The CDR3 length is 16 residues. V lost 5 bases to trimming and J lost 5 bases; unmatched junction nucleotides: 11. CDR3 in DNA: TGTGCCAGCAGCCCGTCGGGGCGGGGGGGATTAGATACGCAGTATTTT. This gives the protein CASSPSGRGGLDTQYF.

CDR3 nucleotides: TGTGCCAGCAGTCCCCACTACGAGCAGTACTTC. Its protein product is CASSPHYEQYF. This chain links TRBV6-1 with TRBJ2-7; D remains unclear. The CDR3 consists of 11 residues. V was shortened by 5 bases and J by 3 bases, with 5 bases between the two germline ends. CDR1 and CDR2 (germline): MNHNS, SASEGT.

Concerning this clone: Other DNA sequences within the sample encode an identical CDR3. The rearrangement uses TRBV20-1 and TRBJ1-1, with a possible D match to TRBD1 (5 bases). Trimming shortened V by 6 bases and J by 6 bases, and 11 bases separated the two germline ends. The CDR3 length is 11 residues. Germline-derived CDR1 and CDR2 are DFQATT and SNEGSKA (reference sequence). CDR3 protein: CSARGGSEAFF. DNA of the CDR3: TGCAGTGCCCGGGGGGGGTCTGAAGCTTTCTTT.